This T cell receptor (beta chain) was sequenced in a study of vaccination and CD4 T cells after COVID-19. Study overall: Convalescents were six males and four females, two of them Hispanic.

Points from the study as a whole: Although the median of SARS-CoV-2-reactive clonotypes rose from around 19 to 38, the change was not significant. Spike mono-reactivity was found in 304 of 307 vaccine-specific clones from convalescent patients.

This clonotype was seen just once. Its antigen remains unidentified. V shed 6 bases and J 4 bases; nucleotides not matched to a gene: 7. Germline CDR1 is MDHEN and CDR2 is SYDVKM. CDR3 length equals 15 residues. Described treatment: roughly ten-day PBMC culture with coronavirus spike peptide pools or control peptides (ViraFEST assay). The assay that was used to sequence DNA from cultured CD4+ T cells was the Oncomine TCR Beta short-read assay. Each CDR3 protein gets one entry after TCRdb re-called the PCR reads with MiXCR. The table has roughly 16,000 distinct CDR3 sequences, about 50% seen once. The rearrangement links TRBV28 to TRBJ1-1, with 11 bases matching TRBD1. Sample: CD4+ T cells from blood, cultured in vitro. The TCR comes from a human donor who had recovered from COVID-19. In nucleotides, the CDR3 is TGTGCCAGCAGGGAAGGACAGGGGGCGGGCACTGAAGCTTTCTTT. Its translation is CASREGQGAGTEAFF.